These T cell receptor beta chains were read from a single sample in a study of Graves' ophthalmopathy and Graves' hyperthyroidism. From the multiplex PCR reads, TCRdb called clonotypes with MiXCR, one entry per CDR3 protein. The sample records roughly 500,000 distinct CDR3 sequences, 13% to 15% being singletons. The specimen sequenced was blood. These receptors were obtained from a woman aged 30 to 39 with Graves' ophthalmopathy. CDR3s include the opening cysteine and the closing phenylalanine or tryptophan. The order of the fields is clone size, V gene, J gene, D gene, CDR3 DNA, CDR3 protein. The D gene is left open where the match is weak. The listing skips clone size in some rows; elsewhere it reads once, few, many or a size class.

clone_size: .; v_call: TRBV6-5; j_call: TRBJ1-5; d_call: .; cdr3_nt: TGTGCCAGCAGTTACTCAGTTACTGGGGTGGGTCAGCCCCAGCATTTT; cdr3_aa: CASSYSVTGVGQPQHF
clone_size: many; v_call: TRBV12-5; j_call: TRBJ1-2; d_call: TRBD1; cdr3_nt: TGTGCTAGTGGTTTGGGGGACAGATTTAACTATGGCTACACCTTC; cdr3_aa: CASGLGDRFNYGYTF
clone_size: many; v_call: TRBV29-1; j_call: TRBJ1-3; d_call: .; cdr3_nt: TGCAGCGTTGATCAAGGGATCGGAAACACCATATATTTT; cdr3_aa: CSVDQGIGNTIYF
clone_size: many; v_call: TRBV6-6; j_call: TRBJ1-2; d_call: TRBD1; cdr3_nt: TGTGCCAGCAGTTGGACAGGGAATGGCTACACCTTC; cdr3_aa: CASSWTGNGYTF
clone_size: many; v_call: TRBV12-5; j_call: TRBJ2-5; d_call: .; cdr3_nt: TGTGCTAGTGGTTTGGGGGGGGAGACCCAGTACTTC; cdr3_aa: CASGLGGETQYF
clone_size: many; v_call: TRBV6-5; j_call: TRBJ1-1; d_call: .; cdr3_nt: TGTGCCAGCAGAGTTACGGTGAATATTGAAGCTTTCTTT; cdr3_aa: CASRVTVNIEAFF
clone_size: many; v_call: TRBV5-1; j_call: TRBJ2-4; d_call: TRBD2; cdr3_nt: TGCGCCAGCAGCTCCGGGACTAGCGGGATCGGAAACATTCAGTACTTC; cdr3_aa: CASSSGTSGIGNIQYF
clone_size: .; v_call: TRBV18; j_call: TRBJ1-5; d_call: .; cdr3_nt: TGTGCCAGCTCCTCCTCGGAAATCGGTCAGCCCCAGCATTTT; cdr3_aa: CASSSSEIGQPQHF
clone_size: many; v_call: TRBV15; j_call: TRBJ2-7; d_call: TRBD1; cdr3_nt: TGTGCCACCAGCAGAGGCGGACAGGTGAGCTACGAGCAGTACTTC; cdr3_aa: CATSRGGQVSYEQYF
clone_size: few; v_call: TRBV7-8; j_call: TRBJ2-5; d_call: TRBD2; cdr3_nt: TGTGCCAGCAGCTTAGCGTTCGGGGGGGTTAAAGAGACCCAGTACTTC; cdr3_aa: CASSLAFGGVKETQYF